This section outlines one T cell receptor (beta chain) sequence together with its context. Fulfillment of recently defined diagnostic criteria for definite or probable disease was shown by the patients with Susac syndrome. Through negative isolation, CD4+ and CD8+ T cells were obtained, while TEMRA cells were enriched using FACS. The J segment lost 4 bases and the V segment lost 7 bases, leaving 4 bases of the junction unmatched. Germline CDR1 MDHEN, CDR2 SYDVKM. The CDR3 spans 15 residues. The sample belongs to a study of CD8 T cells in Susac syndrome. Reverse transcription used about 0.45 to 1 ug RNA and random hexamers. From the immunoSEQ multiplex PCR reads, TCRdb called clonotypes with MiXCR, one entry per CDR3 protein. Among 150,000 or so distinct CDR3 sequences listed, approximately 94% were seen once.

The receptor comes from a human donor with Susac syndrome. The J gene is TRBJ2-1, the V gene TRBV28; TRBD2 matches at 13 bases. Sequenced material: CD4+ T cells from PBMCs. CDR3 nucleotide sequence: TGTGCCAGCACCATGGGACTAGCGGGGTACAATGAGCAGTTCTTC. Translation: CASTMGLAGYNEQFF.